Following are 13 T cell receptor beta chains from one sample sequenced in a study of CD8 T cells in Susac syndrome. Reverse transcription of about 0.5 to 1 ug RNA used random hexamers. TCRdb reprocessed the immunoSEQ multiplex PCR reads with MiXCR, giving one entry per CDR3 protein. The sample shows roughly 89,000 distinct CDR3 sequences, approximately 96% of them seen only once. The sample was CD8+ T cells from PBMCs. These receptors originate from a human donor with Susac syndrome.

The rearrangement joins TRBV9 to TRBJ1-5; D may be TRBD1 (5 bases). CDR3 length: 14 residues. CDR1 and CDR2 from the germline V gene are SGDLS and YYNGEE. V lost 0 bases to trimming and J lost 6 bases, with 10 bases between them. The CDR3 DNA reads TGTGCCAGCAGCGTAGGTTCAGGGCGTCAGCCCCAGCATTTT. It codes for CASSVGSGRQPQHF. The full variable domain, rest sourced from reference TRBV9 and TRBJ1-5, is DSGVTQTPKHLITATGQRVTLRCSPRSGDLSVYWYQQSLDQGLQFLIQYYNGEERAKGNILERFSAQQFPDLHSELNLSSLELGDSALYFCASSVGSGRQPQHFGDGTRLSIL.

The chain uses TRBV29-1 and TRBJ2-3, with 13 positions matching TRBD2. The germline gives CDR1 SQVTM, CDR2 ANQGSEA. This CDR3 spans 17 amino acids. V lost 0 bases, J lost 2 bases, and 5 bases stayed unmatched. CDR3 protein: CSVEDRTSGRATDTQYF. The CDR3 DNA reads TGCAGCGTTGAAGATCGAACTAGCGGGAGGGCCACAGATACGCAGTATTTT.

The rearrangement joins TRBV9 to TRBJ1-2; TRBD1 might be the D (6 bases). CDR3 length: 17 residues. Trimming removed 0 bases at V and 0 bases at J, with 15 bases between. The germline CDR1 and CDR2 sequences are SGDLS and YYNGEE. CDR3: CASSVGSGTPANYGYTF. The CDR3 region has the DNA TGTGCCAGCAGCGTAGGGTCTGGGACACCGGCTAACTATGGCTACACCTTC. The variable domain in full, with the rest retrieved from reference TRBV9 and TRBJ1-2, is DSGVTQTPKHLITATGQRVTLRCSPRSGDLSVYWYQQSLDQGLQFLIQYYNGEERAKGNILERFSAQQFPDLHSELNLSSLELGDSALYFCASSVGSGTPANYGYTFGSGTRLTVV.

This chain joins TRBV9 and TRBJ2-2; no clear D. The germline V and J ends were trimmed by 3 bases and 5 bases, with 11 bases remaining between them. Germline V gene data show CDR1 as SGDLS and CDR2 as YYNGEE. This CDR3 spans 14 amino acids. The CDR3 nucleotides read TGTGCCAGCAGCGGAGGCAGAGAGACCGGGGAGCTGTTTTTT. Amino acids: CASSGGRETGELFF.

V is TRBV28 and J is TRBJ2-1, with TRBD1 identical over 9 bases. CDR1 is MDHEN, CDR2 SYDVKM, per germline. J gave up 9 bases and V 4 bases, and 10 bases lay outside the gene matches. The CDR3 is 15 amino acids. Here the CDR3 DNA reads TGTGCCAGCAGTTCCAGTTACAGGGGGCGAAGTGAGCAGTTCTTC. It specifies CASSSSYRGRSEQFF.

This sequence joins TRBV30 and TRBJ2-1, with 7 bases aligning to TRBD2. The trim removed 1 base at V and 15 bases at J, leaving 9 bases unmatched. The CDR3 runs to 12 residues. CDR1 is GTSNPN, CDR2 SVGIG, per germline (reference sequence). CDR3 residues: CAWSGLAAYRFF. CDR3 sequence (DNA): TGTGCCTGGAGTGGTCTAGCGGCCTATCGGTTCTTC.

CDR3 sequence reads: CSARAGRGYNEQFF. DNA for the CDR3: TGCAGTGCTAGAGCCGGGAGGGGTTACAATGAGCAGTTCTTC. This rearrangement joins TRBV20-1 to TRBJ2-1; 8 bases fit TRBD2. The V gene's germline CDR1 is DFQATT and CDR2 SNEGSKA (reference sequence). V gave up 1 base and J gave up 4 bases; unmatched junction bases: 3. There are 14 residues in the CDR3.

This clonotype occurred a few times. The V and J genes are TRBV4-1 and TRBJ2-6; D is undetermined. Trimming shortened V by 1 base and J by 1 base, and 8 bases separated the two germline ends. The CDR3 consists of 16 residues. Germline values: CDR1 MGHRA, CDR2 YSYEKL. CDR3 in DNA: TGCGCCAGCAGCCAAGTACGAGGTTCTGGGGCCAACGTCCTGACTTTC. Its translation is CASSQVRGSGANVLTF.

The rearrangement uses TRBV9 and TRBJ2-7; tentatively, D is TRBD2 (5 bases). CDR1 is SGDLS and CDR2 is YYNGEE in the germline V gene. V was shortened by 0 bases and J by 1 base, with 5 bases between the two germline ends. This CDR3 spans 13 amino acids. Here the CDR3 DNA reads TGTGCCAGCAGCGTAGGCGGGTCCTACGAGCAGTACTTC. Translation: CASSVGGSYEQYF.

The V gene is TRBV13, the J gene TRBJ2-7; D is perhaps TRBD2 (6 bases). CDR1 is PRHDT, CDR2 FYEKMQ, per germline (reference sequence). The CDR3 runs to 15 residues. Deletions cut 2 bases from V and 4 bases from J, with 15 bases between. CDR3 nucleotide sequence: TGTGCCAGCAGCTTAAGGACCGGGAGCGTTTACGAGCAGTACGTC. Protein sequence: CASSLRTGSVYEQYV.

The DNA of the CDR3 is TGCAGCGTTAACGGGGCGGGGACAGGGTCCTACGAGCAGTACTTC. Protein sequence: CSVNGAGTGSYEQYF. The V and J genes are TRBV29-1 and TRBJ2-7; 9 bases match TRBD1. Trimming took 5 bases from V and 1 from J; bases not matched to a gene: 9. Germline V gene data show CDR1 as SQVTM and CDR2 as ANQGSEA. This CDR3 comprises 15 residues.

The rearrangement uses TRBV20-1 and TRBJ1-1; TRBD1 matches at 10 bases. CDR3 length equals 16 residues. J was trimmed by 3 bases and V by 2 bases; bases with no gene match: 9. Looked up from germline, CDR1 is DFQATT and CDR2 is SNEGSKA (reference sequence). This CDR3 is CSARPGQGVVDTEAFF. DNA for the CDR3: TGCAGTGCTAGACCTGGACAGGGGGTTGTGGACACTGAAGCTTTCTTT.

The CDR3 DNA is TGCGCCAGCAGCCAACGGCCAGGGGACAGGCTATACAATGAGCAGTTCTTC. As protein: CASSQRPGDRLYNEQFF. The chain uses TRBV4-1 and TRBJ2-1; the match to TRBD1 covers 8 bases. This CDR3 is 17 amino acids long. Germline assignment: CDR1 MGHRA and CDR2 YSYEKL. V shed 2 bases, J shed 4 bases, and the junction held 10 bases outside the gene matches.